The clone carrying this TCR beta chain was seen at least ten times. The entry originates in a study of T cells in Graves' hyperthyroidism and ophthalmopathy. Study-level background: It was at initial diagnosis, before any treatment, that peripheral blood was collected.

Researchers amplified the TCR beta CDR3 regions from RNA transcripts. HTBI primers drove first-round RT-PCR of the TCR CDR3. TCRdb analysed the multiplex PCR reads with MiXCR anew, one entry per CDR3 protein. The repertoire has fewer than 600,000 distinct CDR3 sequences, roughly 15% of them found once; the top ten carry roughly 13%. Trimming pared 7 bases from V and 0 bases from J, leaving 13 bases between. CDR1 is SQVTM and CDR2 is ANQGSEA in the germline V gene. The CDR3 extends over 14 amino acids. Sequenced input: blood. The rearrangement uses TRBV29-1 and TRBJ2-1, with TRBD2 as a possible D gene (5 bases). This TCR was recovered from a middle-aged woman with Graves' hyperthyroidism. CDR3 nucleotides: TGCAGCGCCAGGACTCCTGGCTCCTACAATGAGCAGTTCTTC. Its protein is CSARTPGSYNEQFF.